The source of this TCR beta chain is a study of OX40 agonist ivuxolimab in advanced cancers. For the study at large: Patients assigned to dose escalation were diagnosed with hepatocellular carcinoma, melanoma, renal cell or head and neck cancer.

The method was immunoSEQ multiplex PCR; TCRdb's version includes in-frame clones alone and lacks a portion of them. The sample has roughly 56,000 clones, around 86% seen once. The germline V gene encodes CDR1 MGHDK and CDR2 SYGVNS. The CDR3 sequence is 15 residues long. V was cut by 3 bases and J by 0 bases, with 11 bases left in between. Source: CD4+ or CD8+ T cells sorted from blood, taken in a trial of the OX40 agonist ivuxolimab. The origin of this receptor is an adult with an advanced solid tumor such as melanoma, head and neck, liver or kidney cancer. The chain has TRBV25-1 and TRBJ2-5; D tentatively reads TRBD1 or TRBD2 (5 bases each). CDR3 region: CASSDLGRYQETQYF. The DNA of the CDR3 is TGTGCCAGCAGTGACTTGGGACGTTACCAAGAGACCCAGTACTTC. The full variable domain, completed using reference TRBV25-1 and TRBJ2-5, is EADIYQTPRYLVIGTGKKITLECSQTMGHDKMYWYQQDPGMELHLIHYSYGVNSTEKGDLSSESTVSRIRTEHFPLTLESARPSHTSQYLCASSDLGRYQETQYFGPGTRLLVL.